The 5 T cell receptor beta chains below were found in one sample sequenced in a study of shared T cell receptors in the human thymus. Measured with immunoSEQ multiplex PCR; TCRdb has only the in-frame clones, and not every one. The sample records approximately 760,000 clones, roughly 85% being singletons. These data were also reused for a study on human thymus T cells.

Sequencing was performed on thymocytes. The source is a girl under two years old with a congenital heart defect.

This chain connects TRBV4-2 to TRBJ1-2; the match to TRBD1 covers 8 bases. CDR1 is LGHNA and CDR2 is YNFKEQ in the germline V gene. The CDR3 is made up of 15 amino acids. V was clipped by 1 base and J by 8 bases; unmatched bases: 9. CDR3 nucleotides: TGTGCCAGCAGCCAAGGGCGGGACAGGCTACGGGGCTACACCTTC. Translation: CASSQGRDRLRGYTF.

The rearrangement joins TRBV4-1 to TRBJ1-2; 10 nucleotides match TRBD1. The CDR3 totals 19 residues. Germline assignment: CDR1 MGHRA and CDR2 YSYEKL. V gave up 6 bases and J gave up 6 bases; unmatched junction bases: 22. The CDR3 region is CASRIASTGGFWDSHGYTF. The CDR3 coding sequence is TGCGCCAGCAGGATTGCTTCGACAGGGGGCTTCTGGGATTCACATGGCTACACCTTC.

The DNA for the CDR3 is TGTGCCAGCAGCCAAGCCAAACAGGGTAGTGAGCAGTACTTC. It encodes CASSQAKQGSEQYF. The chain recombines TRBV14 with TRBJ2-7; tentatively, D is TRBD1 (6 bases). Germline V CDR1 and CDR2: SGHDN, FVKESK. This CDR3 region has 14 residues. The germline V and J ends were trimmed by 1 base and 7 bases, with 14 bases remaining between them.

This clone was recorded once. The chain employs TRBV4-3 and TRBJ2-4; TRBD1 aligns across 9 bases. Germline V lookup: CDR1 LGHNA, CDR2 YSLEER. This CDR3 is 16 amino acids long. The J segment lost 5 bases and the V segment lost 1 base, leaving 6 bases of the junction unmatched. CDR3 in amino acids: CASSQAGQGTQNIQYF. Here the CDR3 DNA reads TGCGCCAGCAGCCAAGCGGGACAGGGCACCCAAAACATTCAGTACTTC.

This clone was recorded once. The chain combines TRBV9 with TRBJ2-2; TRBD1 agrees at 7 bases. Germline-derived CDR1 and CDR2 are SGDLS and YYNGEE. The CDR3 runs to 18 residues. V shed 4 bases and J 5 bases; nucleotides not matched to a gene: 17. DNA for the CDR3: TGTGCCAGCAGCCCCCGCCCCCAGACAGGGAGATTTACCGGGGAGCTGTTTTTT. Protein: CASSPRPQTGRFTGELFF.